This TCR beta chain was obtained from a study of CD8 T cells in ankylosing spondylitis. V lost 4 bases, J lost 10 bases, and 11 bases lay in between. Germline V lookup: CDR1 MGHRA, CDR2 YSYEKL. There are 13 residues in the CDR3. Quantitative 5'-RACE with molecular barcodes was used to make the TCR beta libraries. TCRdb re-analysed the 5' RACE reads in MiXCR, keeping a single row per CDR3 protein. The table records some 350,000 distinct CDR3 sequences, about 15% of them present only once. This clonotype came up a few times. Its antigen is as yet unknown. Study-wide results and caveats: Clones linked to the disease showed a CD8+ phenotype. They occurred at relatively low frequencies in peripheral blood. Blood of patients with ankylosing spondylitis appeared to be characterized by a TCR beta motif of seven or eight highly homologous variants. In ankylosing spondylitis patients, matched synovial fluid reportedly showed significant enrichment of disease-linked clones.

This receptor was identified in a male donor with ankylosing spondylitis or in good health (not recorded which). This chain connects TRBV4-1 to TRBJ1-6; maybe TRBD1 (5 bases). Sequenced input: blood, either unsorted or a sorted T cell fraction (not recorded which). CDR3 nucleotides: TGCGCCAGCAGCCGAGACAGACGGTCACCCCTCCACTTT. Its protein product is CASSRDRRSPLHF.